These 32 T cell receptor beta chains were all obtained from the same sample, sequenced in a study of T cell responses to AZD1222 COVID-19 vaccine. Repertoires were generated with immunoSEQ multiplex PCR, while TCRdb's copy carries only in-frame clones and drops some. In the table there are roughly 130,000 clones, roughly 90% of which are singletons. The source material was peripheral blood, sampled on day 0 of AZD1222 vaccination. The receptors were sampled from an adult in good health.

This chain uses TRBV5-6 with TRBJ1-4; D gene uncertain. Germline V CDR1 and CDR2: SGHDT, YYEEEE. The V end lost 0 bases, the J end lost 5 bases, and 11 bases lay between the germline ends. The CDR3 has 15 residues. The CDR3 sequence: CASSLAAALNEKLFF. CDR3 nucleotides: TGTGCCAGCAGCTTGGCAGCGGCCCTCAATGAAAAACTGTTTTTT. The whole variable domain, filled in from reference TRBV5-6 and TRBJ1-4, reads DAGVTQSPTHLIKTRGQQVTLRCSPKSGHDTVSWYQQALGQGPQFIFQYYEEEERQRGNFPDRFSGHQFPNYSSELNVNALLLGDSALYLCASSLAAALNEKLFFGSGTQLSVL.

The chain is built from TRBV3-1 (or the pseudogene TRBV3-2) and TRBJ2-2; TRBD2 agrees at 7 bases. Germline V gene sequence: CDR1 LGHDT, CDR2 YNNKEL (reference sequence). This CDR3 has 16 amino acids. The ends lost 4 bases at V and 1 base at J; junction bases unmatched: 6. In DNA, the CDR3 is TGTGCCAGCAGCCCCGGACTAGGGATGAACACCGGGGAGCTGTTTTTT. Protein product: CASSPGLGMNTGELFF.

The V gene is TRBV27, the J gene TRBJ2-7, with TRBD1 identical over 12 bases. The germline gives CDR1 MNHEY, CDR2 SMNVEV (reference sequence). This CDR3 region has 14 residues. V was pared by 6 bases and J by 6 bases, with 6 bases of the junction left unmatched. Here the CDR3 reads CASSAGTGGGEQYF. For the CDR3, the DNA is TGTGCCAGCAGCGCCGGGACAGGGGGCGGCGAGCAGTACTTC.

This clone was seen a handful of times. The chain links TRBV27 to TRBJ2-3, with D possibly TRBD2 on 5 matching bases. With 8 bases removed from V and 6 bases from J, the gap between germline ends came to 21 bases. The length of the CDR3 is 15 residues. CDR1 is MNHEY and CDR2 is SMNVEV in the germline V gene (reference sequence). CDR3 residues: CASATTSGAWDTQYF. In DNA, the CDR3 is TGTGCCAGCGCAACTACTAGTGGCGCGTGGGATACGCAGTATTTT.

V and J are TRBV27 and TRBJ2-7; 11 nucleotides align to TRBD2. Germline-derived CDR1 and CDR2 are MNHEY and SMNVEV (reference sequence). V shed 4 bases and J 9 bases; nucleotides not matched to a gene: 8. The CDR3 is 14 residues long. This CDR3 is CASSWTSGRRGQYF. In nucleotides, the CDR3 is TGTGCCAGCAGTTGGACTAGCGGGCGTAGGGGGCAGTACTTC.

V gene TRBV10-2 combines with J gene TRBJ2-7; 10 positions match TRBD1. The V gene end was trimmed by 4 bases and the J gene end by 3 bases; junction bases not matched to a gene: 12. Germline V gene data show CDR1 as WSHSY and CDR2 as SAAADI. This CDR3 contains 17 residues. The CDR3, as DNA: TGCGCCAGCAGTGCGGTGGGGGGACAGGGGCTGGGCTACGAGCAGTACTTC. Protein product: CASSAVGGQGLGYEQYF.

CDR3: CASSLEFMGQGNTIYF. In DNA form, the CDR3 reads TGCGCCAGCAGCTTGGAATTTATGGGACAGGGTAACACCATATATTTT. The J gene is TRBJ1-3, the V gene TRBV5-1; 9 nucleotides align to TRBD1. Trimming cost V 0 bases and J 7 bases; bases outside gene matches: 8. This CDR3 region has 16 residues. CDR1 is SGHRS, CDR2 YFSETQ, per germline.

This chain connects TRBV5-1 to TRBJ2-1; D is perhaps TRBD1 (6 bases). This CDR3 has 15 residues. Per germline, CDR1 SGHRS and CDR2 YFSETQ. Trimming removed 1 base at V and 8 bases at J, with 16 bases between. The CDR3 region is CASSLLAGAGDEQFF. In DNA form, the CDR3 reads TGCGCCAGCAGCTTGTTGGCAGGGGCAGGGGATGAGCAGTTCTTC.

The chain uses TRBV3-1 (or the pseudogene TRBV3-2) and TRBJ2-7, with TRBD2 matching 8 bases. V lost 0 bases to trimming and J lost 5 bases; unmatched junction nucleotides: 21. This CDR3 contains 20 residues. Looked up from germline, CDR1 is LGHDT and CDR2 is YNNKEL (reference sequence). The DNA of the CDR3 is TGTGCCAGCAGCCAAGACCCCCCGGGTCGCGGGAGGCCCTCTGGTCACGAGCAGTACTTC. Amino acids: CASSQDPPGRGRPSGHEQYF.

This clone was seen more than once but under ten times. CDR3 sequence: CASSLAPPTYEQYF. The DNA for the CDR3 is TGCGCCAGCAGCTTGGCCCCGCCAACCTACGAGCAGTACTTC. The chain uses TRBV5-1 and TRBJ2-7; D gene ambiguous. Looked up from germline, CDR1 is SGHRS and CDR2 is YFSETQ. V lost 0 bases, J lost 2 bases, and 9 bases lay in between. The CDR3 length is 14 residues.

This chain links TRBV5-1 with TRBJ2-2, with a possible D match to TRBD1 (5 bases). Germline loops: CDR1 SGHRS, CDR2 YFSETQ. The germline V and J ends were trimmed by 4 bases and 6 bases, with 10 bases remaining between them. The CDR3 has 13 amino acids. The CDR3 loop reads CASSIQGSGELFF. The CDR3 DNA reads TGCGCCAGCAGCATCCAGGGCTCCGGGGAGCTGTTTTTT.

The rearrangement links TRBV9 to TRBJ2-7; D is unresolved. The CDR3 loop spans 14 amino acids. Trimming took 0 bases from V and 4 from J, leaving 11 bases between them. The V gene's germline CDR1 is SGDLS and CDR2 YYNGEE. The CDR3 coding sequence is TGTGCCAGCAGCGTAGGTGCCCCCTCGTACGAGCAGTACTTC. Its translation: CASSVGAPSYEQYF.

This clone was seen a single time. V and J are TRBV9 and TRBJ2-1; TRBD2 matches at 11 bases. CDR1 SGDLS and CDR2 YYNGEE come from the germline V gene. The CDR3 is 19 residues long. J lost 5 bases, V lost 2 bases, and 15 bases had no gene match. The CDR3 here is CASSVSTGTSGNFDNEQFF. The DNA of the CDR3 is TGTGCCAGCAGCGTCTCAACCGGGACTAGCGGCAATTTCGACAATGAGCAGTTCTTC.

V gene TRBV2 combines with J gene TRBJ2-7, with D possibly matching TRBD2 (6 bases). Per germline, CDR1 SNHLY and CDR2 FYNNEI. The V and J ends lost 2 bases and 7 bases respectively, with 18 bases between them. The CDR3 has 15 amino acids. The CDR3 is CASSELGTGSGEQYF. The DNA of the CDR3 is TGTGCCAGCAGTGAACTTGGGACGGGCAGCGGGGAGCAGTACTTC. The full variable domain, with the rest looked up from reference TRBV2 and TRBJ2-7, is EPEVTQTPSHQVTQMGQEVILRCVPISNHLYFYWYRQILGQKVEFLVSFYNNEISEKSEIFDDQFSVERPDGSNFTLKIRSTKLEDSAMYFCASSELGTGSGEQYFGPGTRLTVT.

This chain joins TRBV19 and TRBJ1-5, with D possibly TRBD1 on 6 matching bases. This CDR3 spans 17 amino acids. Germline-derived CDR1 and CDR2 are LNHDA and SQIVND (reference sequence). Trimming shortened V by 5 bases and J by 2 bases, and 19 bases separated the two germline ends. The DNA for the CDR3 is TGTGCCAGTAGTGCCCTCCCGGGCAGGGGCCGCAATCAGCCCCAGCATTTT. This gives the protein CASSALPGRGRNQPQHF.

The chain couples TRBV7-9 to TRBJ2-7; 8 bases match TRBD2. Losses at the gene ends were 0 bases for V and 4 bases for J; bases not matched to a gene: 2. CDR3 size: 14 residues. Germline assignment: CDR1 SEHNR and CDR2 FQNEAQ (reference sequence). The CDR3 nucleotides are TGTGCCAGCAGCTTAGCCGGCGGGAGGTACGAGCAGTACTTC. Its translation is CASSLAGGRYEQYF. Full variable domain (outside the CDR3, taken from reference TRBV7-9 and TRBJ2-7): DTGVSQNPRHKITKRGQNVTFRCDPISEHNRLYWYRQTLGQGPEFLTYFQNEAQLEKSRLLSDRFSAERPKGSFSTLEIQRTEQGDSAMYLCASSLAGGRYEQYFGPGTRLTVT.

The genes are TRBV3-1 (or the pseudogene TRBV3-2) and TRBJ2-2; D uncertain. The CDR3 covers 18 residues. V dropped 1 base and J dropped 5 bases, with 20 bases sitting between them. CDR1 is LGHDT, CDR2 YNNKEL, per germline (reference sequence). CDR3 loop: CASSQARPGQIRTGELFF. The CDR3 nucleotides are TGTGCCAGCAGCCAAGCACGACCGGGTCAGATTAGGACCGGGGAGCTGTTTTTT.

The chain couples TRBV5-1 to TRBJ2-5; D not resolved. The germline V gene has CDR1 SGHRS and CDR2 YFSETQ. V dropped 1 base and J dropped 4 bases, with 5 bases sitting between them. CDR3 length: 12 residues. The chain's CDR3 is CASSLMGETQYF. The CDR3 DNA sequence: TGCGCCAGCAGCTTGATGGGAGAGACCCAGTACTTC. Looking up the rest from reference TRBV5-1 and TRBJ2-5 gives the full variable domain: KAGVTQTPRYLIKTRGQQVTLSCSPISGHRSVSWYQQTPGQGLQFLFEYFSETQRNKGNFPGRFSGRQFSNSRSEMNVSTLELGDSALYLCASSLMGETQYFGPGTRLLVL.

The chain is built from TRBV10-3 and TRBJ1-3; a weak D match, TRBD1 (6 bases). The CDR3 runs to 15 residues. Germline assignment: CDR1 ENHRY and CDR2 SYGVKD. V was trimmed by 7 bases and J by 0 bases, leaving 13 bases between them. CDR3 DNA sequence: TGTGCCATCAACCCAGGGGCCAGCTCTGGAAACACCATATATTTT. This gives the protein CAINPGASSGNTIYF.

In this sample, this clone turned up once. This chain links TRBV2 with TRBJ1-2; TRBD1 might be the D (5 bases). Trimming left V 7 bases short and J 8 bases short, with 23 bases between. The V gene's germline CDR1 is SNHLY and CDR2 FYNNEI. The CDR3 has 15 amino acids. The CDR3 region has the DNA TGTGCCAGCAAGTTTGGGGGAAGCTCCCCAAGCGGCTACACCTTC. Protein: CASKFGGSSPSGYTF.

The chain links TRBV4-2 to TRBJ1-2; D is unresolved. CDR1 and CDR2 from the germline V gene are LGHNA and YNFKEQ. The CDR3 is 16 amino acids. Trimming left V 1 base short and J 4 bases short, with 16 bases between. The CDR3 sequence is CASSQVSGTTSYGYTF. DNA of the CDR3: TGTGCCAGCAGCCAAGTCTCGGGAACCACAAGCTATGGCTACACCTTC.

The chain uses TRBV4-1 and TRBJ1-1; the D is unclear. In germline, CDR1 is MGHRA, CDR2 YSYEKL. The CDR3 consists of 14 residues. Trimming shortened V by 0 bases and J by 6 bases, and 11 bases separated the two germline ends. This CDR3 reads CASSQDRTVPEAFF. CDR3 DNA sequence: TGCGCCAGCAGCCAAGATAGGACGGTACCTGAAGCTTTCTTT.

The rearrangement joins TRBV5-1 to TRBJ2-5; 10 bases line up with TRBD1. Germline V gene lookup returns CDR1 SGHRS and CDR2 YFSETQ. The CDR3 consists of 17 residues. The J segment lost 2 bases and the V segment lost 4 bases, leaving 11 bases of the junction unmatched. The CDR3: CASSLGGTGASQETQYF. In nucleotides, the CDR3 is TGCGCCAGCAGCCTCGGCGGGACAGGGGCTTCGCAAGAGACCCAGTACTTC.

The rearrangement joins TRBV29-1 to TRBJ2-7; D remains ambiguous. CDR1 is SQVTM, CDR2 ANQGSEA, per germline. The length of the CDR3 is 12 residues. V lost 4 bases and J 0 bases, leaving 7 bases between the germline ends. CDR3 loop: CSVGGVSYEQYF. The CDR3 DNA is TGCAGCGTTGGTGGTGTCTCCTACGAGCAGTACTTC.

The genes are TRBV27 and TRBJ1-1; D remains ambiguous. The CDR3 has 17 amino acids. Germline-derived CDR1 and CDR2 are MNHEY and SMNVEV (reference sequence). Trimming pared 4 bases from V and 0 bases from J, leaving 18 bases between. The DNA of the CDR3 is TGTGCCAGCAGTTCGTCTGGGGTCCTAATCATGAACACTGAAGCTTTCTTT. Its protein product is CASSSSGVLIMNTEAFF.

The J gene is TRBJ2-1, the V gene TRBV27; tentatively, D is TRBD2 (7 bases). The CDR3 consists of 15 residues. CDR1 and CDR2 (germline): MNHEY, SMNVEV (reference sequence). Trimming took 7 bases from V and 1 from J, leaving 14 bases between them. CDR3 region: CASKIRGGSYNEQFF. DNA of the CDR3: TGTGCCAGCAAAATCAGGGGAGGGTCCTACAATGAGCAGTTCTTC.

This chain uses TRBV6-5 with TRBJ1-1; D gene ambiguous. The CDR3 extends over 14 amino acids. The V end lost 4 bases, the J end lost 0 bases, and 9 bases lay between the germline ends. CDR1 and CDR2 (germline): MNHEY, SVGAGI. The CDR3 sequence: CASSSDKLNTEAFF. Written as DNA, the CDR3 is TGTGCCAGCAGTTCTGACAAATTGAACACTGAAGCTTTCTTT.

The chain has TRBV25-1 and TRBJ1-2; D unclear. V shed 8 bases and J shed 2 bases, with 3 bases lying between them. The CDR3 contains 10 residues. Germline CDR1 is MGHDK and CDR2 is SYGVNS. The CDR3 DNA is TGTGCCAGCGAGAACTATGGCTACACCTTC. As protein: CASENYGYTF.

The genes are TRBV5-1 and TRBJ1-4; maybe TRBD1 (5 bases). The V and J ends lost 2 bases and 6 bases respectively, with 8 bases between them. Germline-derived CDR1 and CDR2 are SGHRS and YFSETQ. The CDR3 consists of 13 residues. CDR3 in amino acids: CASSFFRDEKLFF. The CDR3 DNA reads as TGCGCCAGCAGCTTCTTCAGGGATGAAAAACTGTTTTTT. Full variable domain (remainder filled in from reference TRBV5-1 and TRBJ1-4): KAGVTQTPRYLIKTRGQQVTLSCSPISGHRSVSWYQQTPGQGLQFLFEYFSETQRNKGNFPGRFSGRQFSNSRSEMNVSTLELGDSALYLCASSFFRDEKLFFGSGTQLSVL.

The CDR3 reads CASSVNLDRLNTEAFF. Written as DNA, the CDR3 is TGTGCCAGCAGCGTAAATTTAGACAGGCTGAACACTGAAGCTTTCTTT. The chain links TRBV9 to TRBJ1-1; D possibly corresponds to TRBD1 (6 bases). Germline V gene lookup returns CDR1 SGDLS and CDR2 YYNGEE. V lost 1 base, J lost 0 bases, and 13 bases lay in between. This CDR3 is 16 amino acids long. Drawing the rest from reference TRBV9 and TRBJ1-1, the complete variable domain is DSGVTQTPKHLITATGQRVTLRCSPRSGDLSVYWYQQSLDQGLQFLIQYYNGEERAKGNILERFSAQQFPDLHSELNLSSLELGDSALYFCASSVNLDRLNTEAFFGQGTRLTVV.

This clone was observed once. The rearrangement joins TRBV4-1 to TRBJ1-1, with TRBD1 as a possible D gene (5 bases). Germline CDR1 is MGHRA and CDR2 is YSYEKL. With 3 bases removed from V and 11 bases from J, the gap between germline ends came to 25 bases. The CDR3 totals 16 residues. CDR3 residues: CASSHQKIGRDPPAFF. CDR3 in DNA: TGCGCCAGCAGCCACCAAAAGATTGGGCGGGACCCGCCGGCTTTCTTT.

The chain joins TRBV6-5 to TRBJ1-2, with D tentatively TRBD1 (5 bases). There are 15 residues in the CDR3. The ends were cut back, 0 bases at V and 4 bases at J, with 12 bases in the middle. Germline V gene sequence: CDR1 MNHEY, CDR2 SVGAGI. Written as DNA, the CDR3 is TGTGCCAGCAGTTACTCGGGGGGACTGGTCTATGGCTACACCTTC. This gives the protein CASSYSGGLVYGYTF.